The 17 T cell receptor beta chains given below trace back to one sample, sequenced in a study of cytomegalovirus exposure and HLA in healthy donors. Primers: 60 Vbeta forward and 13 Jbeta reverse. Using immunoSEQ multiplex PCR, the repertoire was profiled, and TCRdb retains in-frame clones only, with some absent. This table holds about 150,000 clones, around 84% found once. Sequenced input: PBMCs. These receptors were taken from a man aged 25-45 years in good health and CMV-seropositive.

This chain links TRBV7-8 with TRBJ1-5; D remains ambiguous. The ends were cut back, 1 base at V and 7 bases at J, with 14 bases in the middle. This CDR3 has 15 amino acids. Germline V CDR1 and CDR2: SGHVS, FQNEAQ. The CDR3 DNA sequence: TGTGCCAGCAGCTTAGGTTGGGCAGTTGGGCAGCCCCAGCATTTT. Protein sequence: CASSLGWAVGQPQHF.

CDR3 in amino acids: CASSQQQVNNEKLFF. The CDR3 DNA is TGTGCCAGCAGCCAACAACAGGTGAATAATGAAAAACTGTTTTTT. V gene TRBV4-2 combines with J gene TRBJ1-4, with D possibly TRBD1 on 5 matching bases. Germline-derived CDR1 and CDR2 are LGHNA and YNFKEQ. The CDR3 loop spans 15 amino acids. V was shortened by 2 bases and J by 4 bases, with 11 bases between the two germline ends.

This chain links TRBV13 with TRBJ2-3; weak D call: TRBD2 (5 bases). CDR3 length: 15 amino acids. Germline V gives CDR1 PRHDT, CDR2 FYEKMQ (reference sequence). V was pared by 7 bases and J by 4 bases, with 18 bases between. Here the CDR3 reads CASILRGAPPDTQYF. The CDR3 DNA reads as TGTGCCAGCATACTTCGGGGAGCCCCCCCAGATACGCAGTATTTT.

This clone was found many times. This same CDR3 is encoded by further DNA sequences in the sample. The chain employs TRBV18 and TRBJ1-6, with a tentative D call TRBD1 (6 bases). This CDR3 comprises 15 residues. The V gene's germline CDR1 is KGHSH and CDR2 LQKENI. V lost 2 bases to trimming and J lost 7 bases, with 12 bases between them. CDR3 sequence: CASSPTGSRNSPLHF. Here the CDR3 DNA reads TGTGCCAGCTCACCAACAGGGTCTCGGAATTCACCCCTCCACTTT.

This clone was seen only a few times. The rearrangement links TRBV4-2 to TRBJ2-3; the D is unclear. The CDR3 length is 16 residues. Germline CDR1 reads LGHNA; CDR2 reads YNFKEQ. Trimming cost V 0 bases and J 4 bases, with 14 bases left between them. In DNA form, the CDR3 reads TGTGCCAGCAGCCAAGACTACCTCCGAATCGCAGATACGCAGTATTTT. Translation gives CASSQDYLRIADTQYF.

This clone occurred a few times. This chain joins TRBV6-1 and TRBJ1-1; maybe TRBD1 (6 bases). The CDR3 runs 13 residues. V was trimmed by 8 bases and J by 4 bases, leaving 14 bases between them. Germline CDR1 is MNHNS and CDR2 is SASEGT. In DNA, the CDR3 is TGTGCCAGCGCCCAAACAGGGAGCACTGAAGCTTTCTTT. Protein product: CASAQTGSTEAFF.

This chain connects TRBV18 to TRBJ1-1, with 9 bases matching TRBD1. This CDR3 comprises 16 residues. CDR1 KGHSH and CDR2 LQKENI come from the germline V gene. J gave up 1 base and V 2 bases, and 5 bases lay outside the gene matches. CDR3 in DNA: TGTGCCAGCTCACCATATGAACAGGGGGCGAACACTGAAGCTTTCTTT. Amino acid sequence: CASSPYEQGANTEAFF. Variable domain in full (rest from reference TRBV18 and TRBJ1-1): NAGVMQNPRHLVRRRGQEARLRCSPMKGHSHVYWYRQLPEEGLKFMVYLQKENIIDESGMPKERFSAEFPKEGPSILRIQQVVRGDSAAYFCASSPYEQGANTEAFFGQGTRLTVV.

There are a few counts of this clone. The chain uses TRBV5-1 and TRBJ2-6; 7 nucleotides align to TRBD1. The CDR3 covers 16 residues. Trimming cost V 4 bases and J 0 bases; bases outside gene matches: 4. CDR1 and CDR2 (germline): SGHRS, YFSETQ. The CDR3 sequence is CASSPQGPSGANVLTF. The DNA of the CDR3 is TGCGCCAGCAGCCCACAGGGGCCCTCTGGGGCCAACGTCCTGACTTTC.

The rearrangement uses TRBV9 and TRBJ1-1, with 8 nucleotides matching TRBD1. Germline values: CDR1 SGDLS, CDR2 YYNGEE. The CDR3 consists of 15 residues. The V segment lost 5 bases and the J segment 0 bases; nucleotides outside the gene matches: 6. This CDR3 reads CASSRTGGMNTEAFF. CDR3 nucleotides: TGTGCCAGCAGTCGTACAGGGGGGATGAACACTGAAGCTTTCTTT.

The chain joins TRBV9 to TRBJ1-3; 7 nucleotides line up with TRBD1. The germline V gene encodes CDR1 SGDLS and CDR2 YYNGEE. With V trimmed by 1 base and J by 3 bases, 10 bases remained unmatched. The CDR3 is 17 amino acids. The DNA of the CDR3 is TGTGCCAGCAGCGTAAGCCCGGGACAGAGCTTTGGAAACACCATATATTTT. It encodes CASSVSPGQSFGNTIYF.

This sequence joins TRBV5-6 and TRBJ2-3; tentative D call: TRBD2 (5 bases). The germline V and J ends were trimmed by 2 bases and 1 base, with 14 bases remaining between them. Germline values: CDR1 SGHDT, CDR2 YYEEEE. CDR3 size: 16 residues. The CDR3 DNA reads TGTGCCAGCAGCTTTATGGCCAAGGGAGGCACAGATACGCAGTATTTT. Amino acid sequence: CASSFMAKGGTDTQYF. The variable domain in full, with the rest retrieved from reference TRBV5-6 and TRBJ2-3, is DAGVTQSPTHLIKTRGQQVTLRCSPKSGHDTVSWYQQALGQGPQFIFQYYEEEERQRGNFPDRFSGHQFPNYSSELNVNALLLGDSALYLCASSFMAKGGTDTQYFGPGTRLTVL.

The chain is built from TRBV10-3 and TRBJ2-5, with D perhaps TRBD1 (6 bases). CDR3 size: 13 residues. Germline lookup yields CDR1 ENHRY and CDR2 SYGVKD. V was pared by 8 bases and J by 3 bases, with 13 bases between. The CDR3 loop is CAIAGQTEETQYF. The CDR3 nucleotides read TGTGCCATCGCCGGACAGACCGAAGAGACCCAGTACTTC.

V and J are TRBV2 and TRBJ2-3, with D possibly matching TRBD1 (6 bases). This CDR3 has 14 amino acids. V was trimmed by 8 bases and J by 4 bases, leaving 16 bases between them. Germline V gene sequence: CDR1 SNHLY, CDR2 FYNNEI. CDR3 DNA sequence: TGTGCCAGCTGGGCAGGGGAAGGTCCAGATACGCAGTATTTT. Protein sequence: CASWAGEGPDTQYF.

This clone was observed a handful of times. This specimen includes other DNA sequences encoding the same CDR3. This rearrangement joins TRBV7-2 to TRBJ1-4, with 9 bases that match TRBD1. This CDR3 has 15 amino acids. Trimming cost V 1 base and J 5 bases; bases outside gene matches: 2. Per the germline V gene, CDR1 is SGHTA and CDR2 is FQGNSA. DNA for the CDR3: TGTGCCAGCAGCTTAGGTGGACAGGGGAATGAAAAACTGTTTTTT. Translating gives CASSLGGQGNEKLFF. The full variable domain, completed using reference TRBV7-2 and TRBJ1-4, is GAGVSQSPSNKVTEKGKDVELRCDPISGHTALYWYRQSLGQGLEFLIYFQGNSAPDKSGLPSDRFSAERTGGSVSTLTIQRTQQEDSAVYLCASSLGGQGNEKLFFGSGTQLSVL.

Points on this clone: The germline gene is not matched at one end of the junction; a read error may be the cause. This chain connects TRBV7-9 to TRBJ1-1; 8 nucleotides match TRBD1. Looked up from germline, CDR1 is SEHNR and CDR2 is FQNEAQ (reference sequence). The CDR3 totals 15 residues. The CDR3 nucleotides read TGTTCCAGCAGCTACAGGGGGAACCTTAACACTGAAGCTTTCTTT. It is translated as CSSSYRGNLNTEAFF.

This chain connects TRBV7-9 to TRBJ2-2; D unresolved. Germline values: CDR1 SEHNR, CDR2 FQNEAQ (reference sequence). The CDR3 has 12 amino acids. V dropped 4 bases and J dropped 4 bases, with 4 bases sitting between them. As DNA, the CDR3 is TGTGCCAGCAGCTCTAGCACCGGGGAGCTGTTTTTT. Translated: CASSSSTGELFF.

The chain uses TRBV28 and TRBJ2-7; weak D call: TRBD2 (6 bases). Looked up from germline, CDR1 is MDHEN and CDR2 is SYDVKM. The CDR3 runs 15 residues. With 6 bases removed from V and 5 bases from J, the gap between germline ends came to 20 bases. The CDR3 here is CASSMTLTGEDEQYF. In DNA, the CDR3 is TGTGCCAGCAGCATGACCTTGACGGGGGAGGACGAGCAGTACTTC.